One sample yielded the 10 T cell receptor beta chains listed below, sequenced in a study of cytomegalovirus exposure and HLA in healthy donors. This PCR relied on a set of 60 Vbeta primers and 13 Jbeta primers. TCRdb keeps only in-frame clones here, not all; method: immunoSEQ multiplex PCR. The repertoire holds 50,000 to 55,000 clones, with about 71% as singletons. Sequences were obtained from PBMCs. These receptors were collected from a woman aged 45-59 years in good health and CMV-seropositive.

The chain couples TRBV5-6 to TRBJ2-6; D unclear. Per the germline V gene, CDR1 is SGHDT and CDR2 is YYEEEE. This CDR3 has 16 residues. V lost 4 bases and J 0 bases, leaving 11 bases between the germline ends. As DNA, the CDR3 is TGTGCCAGCAGCCCTTTACTGGTCTCTGGGGCCAACGTCCTGACTTTC. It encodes CASSPLLVSGANVLTF. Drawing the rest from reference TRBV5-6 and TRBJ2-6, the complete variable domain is DAGVTQSPTHLIKTRGQQVTLRCSPKSGHDTVSWYQQALGQGPQFIFQYYEEEERQRGNFPDRFSGHQFPNYSSELNVNALLLGDSALYLCASSPLLVSGANVLTFGAGSRLTVL.

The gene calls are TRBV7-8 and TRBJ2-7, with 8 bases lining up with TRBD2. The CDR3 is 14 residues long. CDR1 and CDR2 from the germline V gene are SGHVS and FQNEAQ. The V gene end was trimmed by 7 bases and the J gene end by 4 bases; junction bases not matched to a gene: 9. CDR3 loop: CASTNPGLDYEQYF. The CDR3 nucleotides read TGTGCCAGCACCAATCCGGGACTAGATTACGAGCAGTACTTC.

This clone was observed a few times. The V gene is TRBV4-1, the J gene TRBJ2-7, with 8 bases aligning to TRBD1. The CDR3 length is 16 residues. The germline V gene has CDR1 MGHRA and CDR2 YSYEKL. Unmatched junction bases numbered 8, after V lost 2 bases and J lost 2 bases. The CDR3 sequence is CASSQNWGQATYEQYF. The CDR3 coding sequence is TGCGCCAGCAGCCAAAACTGGGGACAGGCGACCTACGAGCAGTACTTC.

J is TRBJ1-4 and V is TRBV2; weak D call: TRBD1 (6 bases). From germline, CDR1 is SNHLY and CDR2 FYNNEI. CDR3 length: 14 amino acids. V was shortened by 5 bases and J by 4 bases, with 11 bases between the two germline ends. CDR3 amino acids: CASSKQGHNEKLFF. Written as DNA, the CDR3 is TGTGCCAGCAGTAAACAGGGCCATAATGAAAAACTGTTTTTT. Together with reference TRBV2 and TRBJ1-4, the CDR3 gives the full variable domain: EPEVTQTPSHQVTQMGQEVILRCVPISNHLYFYWYRQILGQKVEFLVSFYNNEISEKSEIFDDQFSVERPDGSNFTLKIRSTKLEDSAMYFCASSKQGHNEKLFFGSGTQLSVL.

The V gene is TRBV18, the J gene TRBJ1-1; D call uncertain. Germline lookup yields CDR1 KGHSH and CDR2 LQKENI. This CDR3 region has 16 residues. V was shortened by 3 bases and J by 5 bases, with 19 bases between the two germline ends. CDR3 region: CASSPLKGDLRTEAFF. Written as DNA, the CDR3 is TGTGCCAGCTCACCCCTGAAGGGAGACCTTAGGACTGAAGCTTTCTTT.

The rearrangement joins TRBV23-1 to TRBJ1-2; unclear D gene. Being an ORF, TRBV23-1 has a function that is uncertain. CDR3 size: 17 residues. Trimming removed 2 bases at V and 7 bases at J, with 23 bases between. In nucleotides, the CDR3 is TGCGCCAGCAGTCAAACCCTTAACGTCGGGAGTCTGGCTGGCTACACCTTC. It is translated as CASSQTLNVGSLAGYTF.

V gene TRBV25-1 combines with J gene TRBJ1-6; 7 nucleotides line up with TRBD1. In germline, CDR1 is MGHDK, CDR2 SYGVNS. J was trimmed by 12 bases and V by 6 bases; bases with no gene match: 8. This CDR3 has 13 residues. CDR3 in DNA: TGTGCCAGCAGCCGGGTTCAGGGGGGACCCCTCCACTTT. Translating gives CASSRVQGGPLHF.

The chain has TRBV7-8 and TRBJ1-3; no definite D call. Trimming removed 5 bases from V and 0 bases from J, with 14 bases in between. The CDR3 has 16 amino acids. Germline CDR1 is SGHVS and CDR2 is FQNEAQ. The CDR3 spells CASSREAASSGNTIYF. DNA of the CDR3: TGTGCCAGCAGCCGGGAGGCGGCCAGCTCTGGAAACACCATATATTTT.

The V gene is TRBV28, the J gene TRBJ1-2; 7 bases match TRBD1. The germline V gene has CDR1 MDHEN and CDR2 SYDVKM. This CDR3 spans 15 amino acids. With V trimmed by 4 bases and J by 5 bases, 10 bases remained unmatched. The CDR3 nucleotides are TGTGCCAGCAGTTCAACTGCCGGGACAGCTTATGGCTACACCTTC. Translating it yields CASSSTAGTAYGYTF.

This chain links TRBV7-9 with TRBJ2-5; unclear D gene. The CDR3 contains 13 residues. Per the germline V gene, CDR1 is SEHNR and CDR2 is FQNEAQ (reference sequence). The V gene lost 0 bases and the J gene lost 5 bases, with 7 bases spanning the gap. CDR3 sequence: CASSLASTETQYF. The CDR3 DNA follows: TGTGCCAGCAGCTTAGCTAGTACGGAGACCCAGTACTTC.